A selection of T cell receptor beta chains follows, all from one sample in a study of blood T cell repertoires in COVID-19. Sequenced by immunoSEQ multiplex PCR; TCRdb stores in-frame clones only, minus some. The sample lists a few hundred thousand clones; about 89% were seen once. Sequencing used peripheral blood. These receptors came from a woman between 40 and 50 years old who had recovered from COVID-19. The CDR3 runs from the conserved cysteine through the conserved F or W. Each record gives: clone size, J gene, D gene, V gene, CDR3 DNA, CDR3 protein. The D gene is left open where the match is weak. Clone size, where shown, is once, few, many, or a class for clones that have expanded.

once,TRBJ2-2,-,TRBV4-1,TGCGCCAGCAGCCAAGATCCCCCGGACTCCGCGAACACCGGGGAGCTGTTTTTT,CASSQDPPDSANTGELFF
-,TRBJ2-3,TRBD2,TRBV7-3,TGTGCCAGCAGCCCTGGGACTAGCGGGAGTCCCAGCACAGATACGCAGTATTTT,CASSPGTSGSPSTDTQYF
-,TRBJ1-1,-,TRBV6-2/TRBV6-3,TGTGCCAGCAGTTATCGGTCCATGAACACTGAAGCTTTCTTT,CASSYRSMNTEAFF
-,TRBJ1-6,-,TRBV4-1,TGCGCCAGCAGCCAAGATCTCGGTCTGGAGCTCCACTTT,CASSQDLGLELHF
-,TRBJ2-1,TRBD2,TRBV20-1,TGCAGTGCTAGTCTAGCGGAGGGGTTCTACAATGAGCAGTTCTTC,CSASLAEGFYNEQFF
-,TRBJ2-3,-,TRBV9,TGTGCCAGCAGCGTAGGCGAGGGCATCACAGATACGCAGTATTTT,CASSVGEGITDTQYF
once,TRBJ2-5,-,TRBV7-3,TGTGCCAGCAGCTTACGGGGGTATGAGGAGACCCAGTACTTC,CASSLRGYEETQYF
-,TRBJ1-2,-,TRBV10-3,TGTGCCACGGGGGGGGAGGCGTACGGCTACACCTTC,CATGGEAYGYTF
-,TRBJ1-1,-,TRBV11-2,TGTGCCAGCAGCTCCCCGGGGGAGGGTGAAGCTTTCTTT,CASSSPGEGEAFF
-,TRBJ1-4,TRBD1,TRBV7-9,TGTGCCAGCAGCTTAAGGCAGGGGGATCCCCCAACTAATGAAAAACTGTTTTTT,CASSLRQGDPPTNEKLFF
-,TRBJ2-3,TRBD2,TRBV5-1,TGCGCCAGCAGCTTGGGGACTAGCGGCACAGATACGCAGTATTTT,CASSLGTSGTDTQYF
-,TRBJ1-6,-,TRBV5-8,TGTGCCAGCACAACCGCGAATTCACCCCTCCACTTT,CASTTANSPLHF
-,TRBJ1-1,-,TRBV6-5,TGTGCCGGGTCGGCCCGGGGGAACACTGAAGCTTTCTTT,CAGSARGNTEAFF
once,TRBJ2-7,TRBD1,TRBV30,TGTGCCTGGAGCCTATCGGGGACAGGGTCCAGCGAGCAGTACTTC,CAWSLSGTGSSEQYF
-,TRBJ2-2,-,TRBV11-2,TGTGCCAGCAGCTTAGTACTAGACACCGGGGAGCTGTTTTTT,CASSLVLDTGELFF
-,TRBJ2-2,-,TRBV3-1/TRBV3-2,TGTGCCAGCAGCCCTTTGGAGGCCGGGGAGCTGTTTTTT,CASSPLEAGELFF